One and the same sample provided the 16 T cell receptor beta chains below, sequenced in a study of T cell repertoires in cytomegalovirus infection. These TCRs' antigens remain unknown. From the reads, TCRdb called clonotypes with MiXCR, one entry per CDR3 protein. Among 450,000 to 600,000 distinct CDR3 sequences listed, roughly 43% were seen once. Source: cultured PBMCs, taken from culture after CMV antigen stimulation. The receptors come from a human donor in good health (CMV status not recorded). Some clones in this sample may be carry-over from other donors' samples.

This clonotype was counted a few times. The J gene is TRBJ1-1, the V gene TRBV7-2; D unclear. The germline CDR1 and CDR2 sequences are SGHTA and FQGNSA. This CDR3 contains 13 residues. V was pared by 2 bases and J by 5 bases, with 9 bases between. CDR3 loop: CASSLRTGTEAFF. CDR3 bases: TGTGCCAGCAGCTTAAGGACGGGGACTGAAGCTTTCTTT.

This clonotype showed up just a few times. The chain carries TRBV7-2 and TRBJ1-4; tentative D call: TRBD1 (5 bases). CDR1 and CDR2 (germline): SGHTA, FQGNSA. This CDR3 spans 14 amino acids. V was clipped by 3 bases and J by 5 bases, with 10 bases between them. CDR3 residues: CASSFLTVNEKLFF. DNA for the CDR3: TGTGCCAGCAGCTTTCTGACAGTGAATGAAAAACTGTTTTTT. Full variable domain (rest looked up from reference TRBV7-2 and TRBJ1-4): GAGVSQSPSNKVTEKGKDVELRCDPISGHTALYWYRQSLGQGLEFLIYFQGNSAPDKSGLPSDRFSAERTGGSVSTLTIQRTQQEDSAVYLCASSFLTVNEKLFFGSGTQLSVL.

This clonotype occurred a few times. The chain employs TRBV12-3 or TRBV12-4 and TRBJ1-3; D remains ambiguous. CDR3 size: 13 residues. V was cut by 7 bases and J by 4 bases, with 11 bases left in between. The CDR3 DNA reads as TGTGCCAGCACCCACCCCACCGGAAACACCATATATTTT. Its translation: CASTHPTGNTIYF.

This chain connects TRBV12-3 or TRBV12-4 to TRBJ2-1, with 8 bases identical to TRBD1. The CDR3 length is 15 residues. V was clipped by 5 bases and J by 0 bases; unmatched bases: 3. CDR3 coding DNA: TGTGCCAGCAGTGACAGGGGTGACTCCTACAATGAGCAGTTCTTC. As protein: CASSDRGDSYNEQFF.

The V call is TRBV7-9, the J call TRBJ2-7; tentatively, D is TRBD2 (6 bases). The CDR3 sequence is 14 residues long. V lost 0 bases and J 4 bases, leaving 10 bases between the germline ends. Germline V gene data show CDR1 as SEHNR and CDR2 as FQNEAQ (reference sequence). The CDR3 sequence is CASSLAGLIYEQYF. In nucleotides, the CDR3 is TGTGCCAGCAGCTTAGCGGGACTGATTTACGAGCAGTACTTC.

Only a few counts were recorded for this clonotype. The chain uses TRBV12-3 or TRBV12-4 and TRBJ2-7; D is uncertain. Trimming took off 3 bases at V and 2 bases at J, with 8 bases between the two ends. The CDR3 totals 13 residues. The CDR3 sequence: CASSFVSAYEQYF. The CDR3 bases are TGTGCCAGCAGTTTTGTCAGTGCCTACGAGCAGTACTTC.

This clonotype was detected only a few times. This chain links TRBV12-3 or TRBV12-4 with TRBJ1-1; D not certain. Trimming stripped 6 bases from V and 2 bases from J, with 13 bases between. The CDR3 has 14 residues. The CDR3 protein is CASRDGFSNTEAFF. The CDR3 coding sequence is TGTGCCAGCAGGGATGGTTTTTCCAACACTGAAGCTTTCTTT.

The gene calls are TRBV6-2 or TRBV6-3 and TRBJ2-7, with D unclear. V was trimmed by 8 bases and J by 2 bases, leaving 7 bases between them. The CDR3 contains 11 residues. Germline-derived CDR1 and CDR2 are MNHEY and SVGEGT. The CDR3: CASRRTYEQYV. In nucleotides, the CDR3 is TGTGCCAGCCGTCGCACCTACGAGCAGTACGTC.

This clonotype has only a few counts. This chain links TRBV6-1 with TRBJ2-1; tentatively, D is TRBD2 (5 bases). Germline lookup yields CDR1 MNHNS and CDR2 SASEGT. V dropped 4 bases and J dropped 4 bases, with 11 bases sitting between them. The CDR3 spans 14 residues. The DNA of the CDR3 is TGTGCCAGCAGTGTGCGGGTATCGTACAATGAGCAGTTCTTC. This gives the protein CASSVRVSYNEQFF.

This clonotype appeared a few times. This chain links TRBV12-3 or TRBV12-4 with TRBJ2-1; 7 nucleotides match TRBD2. V shed 4 bases and J 10 bases; nucleotides not matched to a gene: 19. The CDR3 is 17 residues long. This CDR3 reads CASSSSRASGMLNEQFF. CDR3 bases: TGTGCCAGCAGTTCCTCCAGGGCCAGCGGGATGCTAAACGAGCAGTTCTTC.

This clonotype has more than one count but fewer than ten. This chain connects TRBV6-5 to TRBJ1-2; 11 bases align to TRBD1. Germline values: CDR1 MNHEY, CDR2 SVGAGI. CDR3 length equals 16 residues. Trimming at V came to 2 bases and at J to 9 bases, leaving 11 bases not matched to a gene. The CDR3 region is CASSYASGQGARRYTF. DNA for the CDR3: TGTGCCAGCAGTTACGCGAGCGGACAGGGGGCCAGACGCTACACCTTC.

As DNA, the CDR3 is TGCAGTGCTAGAGGGAGCGGGGGGCTACTCACAGATACGCAGTATTTT. Translated, it gives CSARGSGGLLTDTQYF. The chain links TRBV20-1 to TRBJ2-3; TRBD2 matches 9 bases. Trimming took 1 base from V and 2 from J; bases not matched to a gene: 7. The CDR3 has 16 residues. Germline V gene data show CDR1 as DFQATT and CDR2 as SNEGSKA (reference sequence).

The J gene is TRBJ2-4, the V gene TRBV6-2 or TRBV6-3; D is unresolved. CDR3 size: 13 residues. Per germline, CDR1 MNHEY and CDR2 SVGEGT. V was pared by 2 bases and J by 5 bases, with 7 bases between. CDR3 in DNA: TGTGCCAGCAGTTACGTCCGCGAAAACATTCAGTACTTC. Its translation is CASSYVRENIQYF.

This sequence joins TRBV5-6 and TRBJ2-1; the D gene is possibly TRBD2 (5 bases). Trimming stripped 0 bases from V and 0 bases from J, with 10 bases between. The V gene's germline CDR1 is SGHDT and CDR2 YYEEEE. This CDR3 comprises 16 residues. The CDR3 bases are TGTGCCAGCAGCTTGGGGCTGGGGAGCTCCTACAATGAGCAGTTCTTC. It specifies CASSLGLGSSYNEQFF.

The chain is built from TRBV12-3 or TRBV12-4 and TRBJ1-1; 7 bases agree with TRBD1. The CDR3 totals 13 residues. V lost 6 bases, J lost 8 bases, and 9 bases stayed unmatched. This CDR3 is CASSSRGTEEAFF. CDR3 nucleotide sequence: TGTGCCAGCAGCAGCAGGGGGACGGAAGAAGCTTTCTTT.

The chain employs TRBV7-2 and TRBJ2-7; D gene uncertain. The V gene lost 5 bases and the J gene lost 2 bases, with 10 bases spanning the gap. This CDR3 comprises 13 residues. Per the germline V gene, CDR1 is SGHTA and CDR2 is FQGNSA. CDR3: CASSPRVTYEQYF. Written as DNA, the CDR3 is TGTGCCAGCAGCCCCCGGGTAACCTACGAGCAGTACTTC.